This T cell receptor beta chain was found in a study of T cell responses to AZD1222 COVID-19 vaccine. Overall study findings and caveats: After the peak T cell response, and only then, were repertoires sampled. Regions 160-218 and 743-854 held dominance among vaccine-associated CD4 TCRs, which spanned spike. Targets within unmutated variant regions were reportedly found for nearly half of spike-specific TCRs. Spike-specific TCR breadth and depth both grew after two AZD1222 doses.

The germline V gene encodes CDR1 KGHSH and CDR2 LQKENI. The V gene lost 2 bases and the J gene lost 1 base, with 9 bases spanning the gap. This CDR3 has 15 amino acids. Clones were sequenced by immunoSEQ multiplex PCR, and TCRdb holds only the in-frame ones, with some missing. The repertoire holds approximately 110,000 clones, with roughly 80% as singletons. As concerns this clone: Its antigen is still unknown. Within the sample, other DNA sequences also encode this same CDR3.

The V call is TRBV18, the J call TRBJ1-5; D is unclear. Sequencing was performed on peripheral blood, taken on day 0 of AZD1222 vaccination. The sequence derives from an adult in good health. CDR3 sequence: CASSPGTVSNQPQHF. The CDR3 DNA reads as TGTGCCAGCTCACCAGGAACGGTGAGCAATCAGCCCCAGCATTTT.